These 5 T cell receptor beta chains were sequenced from one sample in a study of radiotherapy plus CTLA-4 blockade in lung cancer. Profiled with immunoSEQ multiplex PCR; TCRdb holds only in-frame clones, not every one. The sample carries around 120,000 clones, roughly 74% recorded once. Sequenced material: peripheral blood, taken from a patient treated with radiotherapy plus ipilimumab. These receptors originate from a human donor with non-small cell lung cancer who had a partial response to radiotherapy plus ipilimumab.

The chain employs TRBV4-1 and TRBJ1-1; TRBD1 matches 8 bases. J lost 2 bases, V lost 3 bases, and 23 bases had no gene match. The CDR3 extends over 21 amino acids. Germline loops: CDR1 MGHRA, CDR2 YSYEKL. Here the CDR3 DNA reads TGCGCCAGCAGCCAGATACCGGGACAGGTCAAGGCCGGGCCTAGAAACACTGAAGCTTTCTTT. Its protein is CASSQIPGQVKAGPRNTEAFF.

The chain joins TRBV5-1 to TRBJ2-5; D possibly corresponds to TRBD2 (6 bases). The CDR3 extends over 14 amino acids. V lost 0 bases and J lost 2, with 8 bases in between. Germline CDR1 SGHRS, CDR2 YFSETQ. CDR3 nucleotide sequence: TGCGCCAGCAGCTTGGGGGGGGTACAAGAGACCCAGTACTTC. Its protein product is CASSLGGVQETQYF.

Many counts were recorded for this clone. J is TRBJ2-2 and V is TRBV6-4, with a weak D call TRBD2 (6 bases). The CDR3 covers 14 residues. Per the germline V gene, CDR1 is MRHNA and CDR2 is SNTAGT. The germline V and J ends were trimmed by 7 bases and 1 base, with 10 bases remaining between them. In DNA form, the CDR3 reads TGTGCCAGCATGAGGGAGGAGAACACCGGGGAGCTGTTTTTT. This translates into CASMREENTGELFF.

The chain recombines TRBV18 with TRBJ1-1, with D perhaps TRBD1 (6 bases). Germline-derived CDR1 and CDR2 are KGHSH and LQKENI. The CDR3 extends over 14 amino acids. Trimming removed 3 bases at V and 4 bases at J, with 12 bases between. CDR3 coding DNA: TGTGCCAGCTCACCTGGACAGACCCGCACTGAAGCTTTCTTT. It specifies CASSPGQTRTEAFF. Variable domain in full (rest from reference TRBV18 and TRBJ1-1): NAGVMQNPRHLVRRRGQEARLRCSPMKGHSHVYWYRQLPEEGLKFMVYLQKENIIDESGMPKERFSAEFPKEGPSILRIQQVVRGDSAAYFCASSPGQTRTEAFFGQGTRLTVV.

J is TRBJ2-7 and V is TRBV5-3; 14 bases agree with TRBD2. TRBV5-3 belongs to the ORF category, with a function that is uncertain. This CDR3 spans 21 amino acids. The ends lost 3 bases at V and 3 bases at J; junction bases unmatched: 20. This CDR3 is CARSYGTGVPGTSGSLYEQYF. The CDR3 DNA reads as TGTGCCAGAAGCTACGGGACAGGGGTACCCGGGACTAGCGGGAGTCTCTACGAGCAGTACTTC.